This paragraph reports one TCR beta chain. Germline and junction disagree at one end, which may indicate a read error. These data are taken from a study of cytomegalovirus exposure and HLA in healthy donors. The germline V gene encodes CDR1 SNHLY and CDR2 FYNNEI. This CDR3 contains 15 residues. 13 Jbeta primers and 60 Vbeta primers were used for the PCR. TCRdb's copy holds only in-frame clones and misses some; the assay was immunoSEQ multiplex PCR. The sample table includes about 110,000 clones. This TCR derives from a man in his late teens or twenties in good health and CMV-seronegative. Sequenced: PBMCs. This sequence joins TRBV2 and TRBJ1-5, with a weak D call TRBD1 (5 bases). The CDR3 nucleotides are TGTGCCTGCAGTGAACTGACGGGGGGTGGTCAGCCCCAGCATTTT. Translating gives CACSELTGGGQPQHF.